This T cell receptor beta chain was captured in a study of Graves' ophthalmopathy and Graves' hyperthyroidism. For the study at large: Sampling took place at initial diagnosis, with peripheral blood obtained before any treatment. General study results and limits: Blood shared most expanded thyroid clonotypes above 0.001 frequency.

As the template, RNA transcripts were used to amplify TCR beta CDR3 regions. HTBI-primed RT-PCR formed the first round, and a multiplex PCR formed the second. TCRdb called the multiplex PCR reads again in MiXCR, with one record for every CDR3 protein. This table holds about 24,000 distinct CDR3 sequences, around 50% found once. CDR3 length equals 18 residues. Trimming took 1 base from V and 4 from J; bases not matched to a gene: 10. Germline CDR1 is SGHDT and CDR2 is YYEEEE. The stable label applied to hyperthyroidism with no ophthalmopathy within 18 months of follow-up. Clinical symptoms, serum thyroxine, TRAb, thyroid ultrasound and orbital computed tomography formed the basis of diagnosis. As for this clonotype: Its antigen is still unknown. The conserved closing phenylalanine or tryptophan is absent in this CDR3, likely reflecting a read error.

This receptor was obtained from an adult woman with stable Graves' hyperthyroidism. Sequenced sample: peripheral blood. The V and J genes are TRBV5-6 and TRBJ2-2; 10 bases fit TRBD2. This CDR3 reads CASSLLGLARGSTGELFL. CDR3 nucleotide sequence: TGTGCCAGCAGCTTGCTGGGACTAGCGAGAGGGAGCACCGGGGAGCTGTTTTTA.